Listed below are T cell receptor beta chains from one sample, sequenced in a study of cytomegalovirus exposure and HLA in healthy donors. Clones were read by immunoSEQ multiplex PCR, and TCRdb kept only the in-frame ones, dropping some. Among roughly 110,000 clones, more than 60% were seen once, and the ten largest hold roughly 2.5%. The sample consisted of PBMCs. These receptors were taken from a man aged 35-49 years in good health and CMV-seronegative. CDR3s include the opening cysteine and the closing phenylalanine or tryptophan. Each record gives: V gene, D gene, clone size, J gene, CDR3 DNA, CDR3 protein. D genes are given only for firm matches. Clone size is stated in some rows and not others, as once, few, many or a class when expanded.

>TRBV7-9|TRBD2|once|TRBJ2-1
TGTGCCAGCAGCTTGGAGCGGGGGGCATTCAATGAGCAGTTCTTC
CASSLERGAFNEQFF
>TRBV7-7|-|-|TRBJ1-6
TGTGCCAGCAGCTTAGTGGCCAGGGTAAGGAATTCACCCCTCCACTTT
CASSLVARVRNSPLHF
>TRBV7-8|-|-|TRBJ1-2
TGTGCCAGCAGCCCAACAGAGATCCAGAGTAACTATGGCTACACCTTC
CASSPTEIQSNYGYTF
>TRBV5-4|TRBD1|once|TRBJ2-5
TGTGCCAGCAGCCCAGGACAGGTGCAAGAGACCCAGTACTTC
CASSPGQVQETQYF
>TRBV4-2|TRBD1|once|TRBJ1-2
TGTGCCAGCACGGCGGACAGGGGGGCTGGCTACACCTTC
CASTADRGAGYTF
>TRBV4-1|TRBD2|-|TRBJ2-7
TGCGCCAGCAGCCAGACTAGCGGGGGCTCCTACGAGCAGTACTTC
CASSQTSGGSYEQYF
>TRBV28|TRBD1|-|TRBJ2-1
TGTGCCAGCAGCCAGACAGGGGGAGGTAATGAGCAGTTCTTC
CASSQTGGGNEQFF
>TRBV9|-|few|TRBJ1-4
TGTGCCAGCAGCGTAGGGAGAACTAATGAAAAACTGTTTTTT
CASSVGRTNEKLFF
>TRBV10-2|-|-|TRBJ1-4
TGCGCCAGCATGGGGCCAACTAATGAAAAACTGTTTTTT
CASMGPTNEKLFF
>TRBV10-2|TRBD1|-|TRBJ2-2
TGCGCCAGCCAGGACAGGGGAGACACCGGGGAGCTGTTTTTT
CASQDRGDTGELFF
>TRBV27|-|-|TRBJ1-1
TGTGCCAGCAGTCTAAATATGAACACTGAAGCTTTCTTT
CASSLNMNTEAFF
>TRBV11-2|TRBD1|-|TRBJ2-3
TGTGCCAGCAGCCACAGGACAGGAGGCACAGATACGCAGTATTTT
CASSHRTGGTDTQYF
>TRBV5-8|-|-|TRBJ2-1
TGTGCCAGCACCACTGGGACATCCTACAATGAGCAGTTCTTC
CASTTGTSYNEQFF
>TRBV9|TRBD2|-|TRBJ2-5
TGTGCCAGCAGCGGACTAGCGGAAGAGACCCAGTACTTC
CASSGLAEETQYF
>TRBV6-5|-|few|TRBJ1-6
TGTGCCAGCACCTACTCTCGCTCCTATAATTCACCCCTCCACTTT
CASTYSRSYNSPLHF
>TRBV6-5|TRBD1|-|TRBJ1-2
TGTGCCAGCAGTTCCAATGACAGGGGACGTGGCTACACCTTC
CASSSNDRGRGYTF
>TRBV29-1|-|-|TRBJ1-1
TGCAGCGTTGAGGGAGGGGCCACTGAAGCTTTCTTT
CSVEGGATEAFF
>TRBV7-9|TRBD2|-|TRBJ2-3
TGTGCCAGCAGCTTCGGGACTAGCGGCACAGATACGCAGTATTTT
CASSFGTSGTDTQYF
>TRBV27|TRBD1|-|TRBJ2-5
TGTGCCAGCAGTTTAAGAGACAGGGAAGGGGAGACCCAGTACTTC
CASSLRDREGETQYF
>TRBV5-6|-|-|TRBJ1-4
TGTGCCAGCAGCCCTACAGGGTCAACTAATGAAAAACTGTTTTTT
CASSPTGSTNEKLFF
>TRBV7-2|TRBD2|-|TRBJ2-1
TGTGCCAGCAGCAGAGCAAGCGGGGGGGTGGGGGAGCAGTTCTTC
CASSRASGGVGEQFF
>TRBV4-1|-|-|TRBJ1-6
TGCGCCAGCAGCCAAGCTCAGGTCAGAAATTCACCCCTCCACTTT
CASSQAQVRNSPLHF
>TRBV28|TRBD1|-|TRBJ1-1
TGTGCCAGCCGCGAAGGGGACAGATGGGGCACTGAAGCTTTCTTT
CASREGDRWGTEAFF
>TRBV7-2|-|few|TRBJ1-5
TGTGCCAGCAGCTTAACTCTCTATAGCAATCAGCCCCAGCATTTT
CASSLTLYSNQPQHF
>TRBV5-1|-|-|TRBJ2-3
TGCGCCAGCAGCTTGCCGCAAATAGCTAGCACAGATACGCAGTATTTT
CASSLPQIASTDTQYF
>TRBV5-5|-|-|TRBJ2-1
TGTGCCAGCAGCTTGGAGGCAGGCTACAATGAGCAGTTCTTC
CASSLEAGYNEQFF